This passage covers 30 T cell receptor beta chains from one sample sequenced in a study of blood T cell repertoires in COVID-19 (dated by TCRdb to about 2020). The library was prepared using the immunoSEQ multiplex PCR assay. Entries here come from immuneACCESS through TCRdb and include only in-frame sequences with V and J called. Some clones fail to appear in such tables; in the studies checked, an unresolved V gene covers under half of the shortfall, and the cause of the remainder is unknown. Counted in this sample were approximately 140,000 clones; 84% of them appeared once. The ten largest clones represent roughly 2% of the sample. The sample comprised peripheral blood. These receptors were taken from a man between 65 and 85 years old with acute or convalescent COVID-19.

The rearrangement joins TRBV19 to TRBJ2-2; 9 positions agree with TRBD2. Germline V gene data show CDR1 as LNHDA and CDR2 as SQIVND (reference sequence). The CDR3 is 16 residues long. With V trimmed by 7 bases and J by 4 bases, 10 bases remained unmatched. CDR3 coding DNA: TGTGCCAGTATGATCGGCGGGAGGGCCGTCACCGGGGAGCTGTTTTTT. This gives the protein CASMIGGRAVTGELFF.

The rearrangement links TRBV25-1 to TRBJ1-5, with D perhaps matching TRBD1 (5 bases). The CDR3 runs 14 residues. Trimming removed 4 bases at V and 5 bases at J, with 12 bases between. Germline CDR1 reads MGHDK; CDR2 reads SYGVNS. The CDR3 bases are TGTGCCAGCAGTGCACAGGTAGGGGATCAGCCCCAGCATTTT. This codes for CASSAQVGDQPQHF.

The count of this clone is one. This chain uses TRBV5-6 with TRBJ2-7, with D maybe TRBD2 (5 bases). Per the germline V gene, CDR1 is SGHDT and CDR2 is YYEEEE. This CDR3 has 14 residues. The V gene lost 2 bases and the J gene lost 3 bases, with 12 bases spanning the gap. In DNA form, the CDR3 reads TGTGCCAGCAGCTTTTCCGGGATCATCTACGAGCAGTACTTC. It specifies CASSFSGIIYEQYF.

J is TRBJ1-4 and V is TRBV4-1; D gene uncertain. The CDR3 totals 14 residues. V shed 2 bases and J shed 4 bases, with 8 bases lying between them. Germline V gene data show CDR1 as MGHRA and CDR2 as YSYEKL. The CDR3 sequence: CASSQFLNNEKLFF. The CDR3 bases are TGCGCCAGCAGCCAATTCCTTAATAATGAAAAACTGTTTTTT.

This chain links TRBV5-1 with TRBJ2-7; D gene unclear. Between the trimmed V and J ends, which lost 5 bases and 0 bases, there was a span of 6 bases. There are 12 residues in the CDR3. Germline lookup yields CDR1 SGHRS and CDR2 YFSETQ. The CDR3: CASRSDSYEQYF. In DNA form, the CDR3 reads TGCGCCAGCAGATCAGACTCCTACGAGCAGTACTTC.

The chain uses TRBV7-2 and TRBJ2-1, with 7 bases fitting TRBD2. The CDR3 contains 15 residues. Trimming removed 2 bases from V and 3 bases from J; junction bases left unmatched: 4. Germline V gives CDR1 SGHTA, CDR2 FQGNSA. This CDR3 reads CASSLQGGVYNEQFF. For the CDR3, the DNA is TGTGCCAGCAGCTTACAGGGAGGGGTCTACAATGAGCAGTTCTTC.

Only a few counts were recorded for this clone. The gene calls are TRBV24-1 and TRBJ1-3; unclear D gene. V dropped 3 bases and J dropped 0 bases, with 11 bases sitting between them. This CDR3 region has 16 residues. CDR1 and CDR2 from the germline V gene are KGHDR and SFDVKD. The CDR3 spells CATSDPCGHSGNTIYF. CDR3 coding DNA: TGTGCCACCAGTGATCCCTGCGGTCACTCTGGAAACACCATATATTTT.

This clone has just one count. The chain employs TRBV28 and TRBJ1-2; D not resolved. The CDR3 has 15 residues. V lost 3 bases, J lost 2 bases, and 13 bases lay in between. The germline V gene encodes CDR1 MDHEN and CDR2 SYDVKM. The CDR3: CASSFYRERNYGYTF. In DNA, the CDR3 is TGTGCCAGCAGTTTTTACCGTGAGAGAAACTATGGCTACACCTTC.

This clone has only one observation. This chain joins TRBV28 and TRBJ1-4; D not resolved. Germline loops: CDR1 MDHEN, CDR2 SYDVKM. The CDR3 contains 14 residues. V lost 4 bases to trimming and J lost 8 bases, with 14 bases between them. This CDR3 reads CASSSGGVGEKLFF. CDR3 coding DNA: TGTGCCAGCAGTTCAGGAGGAGTAGGGGAAAAACTGTTTTTT.

This rearrangement joins TRBV28 to TRBJ2-1; 7 bases are a match to TRBD2. With 3 bases clipped from V and 7 bases from J, the junction kept 6 bases outside the gene matches. Germline CDR1 is MDHEN and CDR2 is SYDVKM. The CDR3 runs 14 residues. As DNA, the CDR3 is TGTGCCAGCAGTTTGCGGGGCGGGAGTAATGAGCAGTTCTTC. It specifies CASSLRGGSNEQFF.

This clone has just a few counts. This chain connects TRBV6-5 to TRBJ2-1, with 8 bases aligning to TRBD1. This CDR3 spans 14 amino acids. Germline loops: CDR1 MNHEY, CDR2 SVGAGI. V lost 5 bases and J lost 6; bases outside the gene matches: 6. As DNA, the CDR3 is TGTGCCAGCAGTCGGCAGGGGGCCAGCAATGAGCAGTTCTTC. Residues: CASSRQGASNEQFF.

The chain joins TRBV3-1 (or the pseudogene TRBV3-2) to TRBJ1-1; a weak D match, TRBD1 (5 bases). This CDR3 spans 15 amino acids. In germline, CDR1 is LGHDT, CDR2 YNNKEL (reference sequence). V was cut by 1 base and J by 4 bases, with 13 bases left in between. In DNA, the CDR3 is TGTGCCAGCAGCCAAGTCGCGGGGGAGGGCACTGAAGCTTTCTTT. It encodes CASSQVAGEGTEAFF.

This clone has more than one count but fewer than ten. This rearrangement joins TRBV5-1 to TRBJ1-4; D may be TRBD1 (6 bases). Trimming took 5 bases from V and 5 from J, leaving 16 bases between them. Germline V gene lookup returns CDR1 SGHRS and CDR2 YFSETQ. This CDR3 is built from 15 residues. As DNA, the CDR3 is TGCGCCAGCAGTCCAAGGACAGCGAACAATGAAAAACTGTTTTTT. Its protein product is CASSPRTANNEKLFF.

The chain has TRBV4-2 and TRBJ2-2, with 10 bases lining up with TRBD2. The length of the CDR3 is 16 residues. Losses at the gene ends were 2 bases for V and 5 bases for J; bases not matched to a gene: 5. The germline gives CDR1 LGHNA, CDR2 YNFKEQ. In DNA form, the CDR3 reads TGTGCCAGCAGCCAAACATTAGCGGGAGGTACCGGGGAGCTGTTTTTT. It yields the protein CASSQTLAGGTGELFF.

V gene TRBV18 combines with J gene TRBJ1-1; the D is unclear. Germline loops: CDR1 KGHSH, CDR2 LQKENI. V was clipped by 1 base and J by 1 base, with 7 bases between them. The CDR3 runs to 14 residues. The CDR3: CASSPQRENTEAFF. The CDR3 DNA is TGTGCCAGCTCACCACAACGGGAGAACACTGAAGCTTTCTTT.

Regarding this clone: This CDR3 is also generated by other DNA sequences in the sample. The V gene is TRBV7-9, the J gene TRBJ1-6; no clear D. CDR3 size: 15 residues. Per the germline V gene, CDR1 is SEHNR and CDR2 is FQNEAQ (reference sequence). Trimming pared 0 bases from V and 10 bases from J, leaving 13 bases between. In DNA, the CDR3 is TGTGCCAGCAGCTTAGCTCTCGGGGAGGGATCACCCCTCCACTTT. Amino acid sequence: CASSLALGEGSPLHF. The full variable domain, with the rest looked up from reference TRBV7-9 and TRBJ1-6, is DTGVSQNPRHKITKRGQNVTFRCDPISEHNRLYWYRQTLGQGPEFLTYFQNEAQLEKSRLLSDRFSAERPKGSFSTLEIQRTEQGDSAMYLCASSLALGEGSPLHFGNGTRLTVT.

V is TRBV3-1 (or the pseudogene TRBV3-2) and J is TRBJ1-5, with 9 nucleotides matching TRBD1. The trim removed 1 base at V and 1 base at J, leaving 5 bases unmatched. This CDR3 spans 17 amino acids. The germline V gene encodes CDR1 LGHDT and CDR2 YNNKEL (reference sequence). As DNA, the CDR3 is TGTGCCAGCAGCCAAGGTACGACAGGGGGGAGCAATCAGCCCCAGCATTTT. Encoded protein: CASSQGTTGGSNQPQHF.

This chain's CDR3 is CASSLGTGGEKLFF. CDR3 DNA: TGTGCCAGTAGTTTGGGGACAGGGGGTGAAAAACTGTTTTTT. The chain employs TRBV19 and TRBJ1-4, with 11 bases aligning to TRBD1. CDR3 length: 14 residues. The germline CDR1 and CDR2 sequences are LNHDA and SQIVND (reference sequence). The V segment lost 5 bases and the J segment 7 bases; nucleotides outside the gene matches: 3.

This chain joins TRBV7-7 and TRBJ2-2; 7 positions agree with TRBD1. Germline V gene data show CDR1 as SSHAT and CDR2 as FNYEAQ (reference sequence). CDR3 length: 13 amino acids. CDR3 sequence reads: CASRQGYTGELFF. For the CDR3, the DNA is TGTGCTAGCCGACAGGGTTACACCGGGGAGCTGTTTTTT.

This CDR3 is CASSPPLRGGTDTQYF. The CDR3 nucleotides are TGTGCCAGCAGCCCCCCCCTGCGGGGGGGCACAGATACGCAGTATTTT. The V call is TRBV7-2, the J call TRBJ2-3, with 8 bases that match TRBD2. V was clipped by 5 bases and J by 1 base; unmatched bases: 8. Germline V gene data show CDR1 as SGHTA and CDR2 as FQGNSA. CDR3 length equals 16 residues.

The V call is TRBV27, the J call TRBJ2-7, with D maybe TRBD2 (7 bases). Germline V gene sequence: CDR1 MNHEY, CDR2 SMNVEV (reference sequence). V gave up 3 bases and J gave up 5 bases, with 23 bases separating them. The CDR3 covers 17 residues. CDR3: CASSFRIVGRDTHEQYF. CDR3 coding DNA: TGTGCCAGCAGTTTTAGGATTGTAGGGAGGGACACCCACGAGCAGTACTTC.

This chain uses TRBV9 with TRBJ2-5; 13 bases align to TRBD2. The junction had 6 bases not matched to a gene; V was cut back by 3 bases and J by 1 base. Germline V gives CDR1 SGDLS, CDR2 YYNGEE. The CDR3 loop spans 17 amino acids. CDR3 nucleotides: TGTGCCAGCAGCGAGGGACTAGCGGGGACCCTCCAAGAGACCCAGTACTTC. It encodes CASSEGLAGTLQETQYF.

The J gene is TRBJ2-5, the V gene TRBV3-1 (or the pseudogene TRBV3-2), with 8 bases aligning to TRBD2. V lost 5 bases and J lost 0; bases outside the gene matches: 8. There are 16 residues in the CDR3. Germline V gene data show CDR1 as LGHDT and CDR2 as YNNKEL (reference sequence). The CDR3 region is CASSAGGVNYQETQYF. CDR3 sequence (DNA): TGTGCCAGCAGCGCGGGGGGAGTCAACTACCAAGAGACCCAGTACTTC.

This clone was seen once. The chain combines TRBV28 with TRBJ1-5, with TRBD1 matching over 7 bases. The V gene end was trimmed by 6 bases and the J gene end by 6 bases; junction bases not matched to a gene: 11. The CDR3 extends over 15 amino acids. The germline V gene has CDR1 MDHEN and CDR2 SYDVKM. CDR3 in amino acids: CASRSRGFRGQPQHF. CDR3 sequence (DNA): TGTGCCAGCAGATCCAGGGGGTTCCGGGGTCAGCCCCAGCATTTT. The full variable domain, in which reference TRBV28 and TRBJ1-5 provide the parts outside the CDR3, is DVKVTQSSRYLVKRTGEKVFLECVQDMDHENMFWYRQDPGLGLRLIYFSYDVKMKEKGDIPEGYSVSREKKERFSLILESASTNQTSMYLCASRSRGFRGQPQHFGDGTRLSIL.

As DNA, the CDR3 is TGTGCCACCTGTCTGAGGGCGGATCAGCCCCAGCATTTT. Translation: CATCLRADQPQHF. The V gene is TRBV6-6, the J gene TRBJ1-5, with unresolved D. CDR3 length: 13 amino acids. The germline gives CDR1 MNHNY, CDR2 SVGAGI (reference sequence). V was shortened by 10 bases and J by 5 bases, with 15 bases between the two germline ends.

The chain recombines TRBV11-2 with TRBJ2-5, with a tentative D call TRBD2 (6 bases). The germline V gene encodes CDR1 SGHAT and CDR2 FQNNGV. The CDR3 is 15 residues long. V shed 3 bases and J shed 5 bases, with 16 bases lying between them. The CDR3 here is CASSLGGRLEETQYF. The CDR3 DNA reads as TGTGCCAGCAGCTTGGGGGGTAGGCTGGAGGAGACCCAGTACTTC. Full variable domain (missing parts from reference TRBV11-2 and TRBJ2-5): EAGVAQSPRYKIIEKRQSVAFWCNPISGHATLYWYQQILGQGPKLLIQFQNNGVVDDSQLPKDRFSAERLKGVDSTLKIQPAKLEDSAVYLCASSLGGRLEETQYFGPGTRLLVL.

The chain recombines TRBV3-1 (or the pseudogene TRBV3-2) with TRBJ2-1; TRBD2 matches 12 bases. The CDR3 is 17 residues long. Germline trimming cut 2 bases from V and 4 bases from J; bases unmatched to any gene: 6. Per the germline V gene, CDR1 is LGHDT and CDR2 is YNNKEL (reference sequence). CDR3 bases: TGTGCCAGCAGCCAAACTAGCGGGGGGCCCCAATACAATGAGCAGTTCTTC. Protein sequence: CASSQTSGGPQYNEQFF.

The rearrangement joins TRBV18 to TRBJ2-2, with 15 positions matching TRBD2. Germline lookup yields CDR1 KGHSH and CDR2 LQKENI. The CDR3 has 17 residues. With 5 bases clipped from V and 5 bases from J, the junction kept 6 bases outside the gene matches. The CDR3 loop is CASSTGLAGGPTGELFF. In DNA form, the CDR3 reads TGTGCCAGCTCAACCGGACTAGCGGGGGGGCCAACCGGGGAGCTGTTTTTT.

This clone occurred a few times. Other DNA sequences in this sample translate to the same CDR3. V usage is TRBV3-1 (or the pseudogene TRBV3-2) and J usage is TRBJ1-1; D uncertain. Germline V gene lookup returns CDR1 LGHDT and CDR2 YNNKEL (reference sequence). V gave up 0 bases and J gave up 4 bases, with 9 bases separating them. This CDR3 region has 14 residues. CDR3 protein: CASSQEGRVTEAFF. CDR3 DNA: TGTGCCAGCAGCCAAGAAGGGAGAGTCACTGAAGCTTTCTTT.

There are many counts of this clone. The rearrangement links TRBV2 to TRBJ2-5; D gene uncertain. V was cut by 2 bases and J by 3 bases, with 10 bases left in between. The length of the CDR3 is 14 residues. Germline V gives CDR1 SNHLY, CDR2 FYNNEI. CDR3 region: CASSEMAYKETQYF. CDR3 sequence (DNA): TGTGCCAGCAGTGAAATGGCTTATAAAGAGACCCAGTACTTC.